A selection of T cell receptor beta chains follows, all from one sample in a study of cytomegalovirus exposure and HLA in healthy donors. The data were produced by immunoSEQ multiplex PCR, yet TCRdb's version contains in-frame clones alone and is incomplete. The sample yields approximately 110,000 clones, about 80% seen once. The sequencing input was PBMCs. These receptors were obtained from a man under 40 in good health and CMV-seronegative. CDR3s include the opening cysteine and the closing phenylalanine or tryptophan. D genes are given only for firm matches. Size values are once, few and many counts, or a class for expanded clones, and some rows have none.

size	V	J	D	DNA	CDR3
.	TRBV2	TRBJ2-7	TRBD1	TGTGCCAGCAGGACCACGGGACAGTCCTACGAGCAGTACTTC	CASRTTGQSYEQYF
.	TRBV7-2	TRBJ2-5	TRBD2	TGTGCCAGCAGCTTAGACCTAGCGGGAGGGCCCCTAGCACAAGAGACCCAGTACTTC	CASSLDLAGGPLAQETQYF
few	TRBV5-1	TRBJ2-7	.	TGCGCCAGCAGCCTTGAGACAGGATTGGCTTCGGTAAAAGAGCAGTACTTC	CASSLETGLASVKEQYF
few	TRBV10-1	TRBJ2-7	TRBD2	TGCGCCAGCAGCTGGACTAGCGGGCTTTCTTACGAGCAGTACTTC	CASSWTSGLSYEQYF
.	TRBV6-5	TRBJ1-4	.	TGTGCCAGCAGTTTCGCGAACGGGGGGAATGAAAAACTGTTTTTT	CASSFANGGNEKLFF
.	TRBV29-1	TRBJ1-2	.	TGCAGCGTTGAACCAGGGGATAGCTATGGCTACACCTTC	CSVEPGDSYGYTF
.	TRBV29-1	TRBJ1-1	.	TGCAGCGCCGGACAGCAGAACACTGAAGCTTTCTTT	CSAGQQNTEAFF
.	TRBV30	TRBJ1-6	.	TGTGCCTGGAGCGGGCAGGGAAATTCACCCCTCCACTTT	CAWSGQGNSPLHF
few	TRBV28	TRBJ1-5	TRBD1	TGTGCCAGCAGCGCCCCAGGACAGGGACTTCAGCCCCAGCATTTT	CASSAPGQGLQPQHF
.	TRBV5-6	TRBJ2-7	TRBD1	TGTGCCAGCAGCGGGCCGGGACAGGGGGCCTACGAGCAGTACTTC	CASSGPGQGAYEQYF
.	TRBV14	TRBJ2-1	TRBD2	TGTGCCAGCAGCCAACTCGCGGGAGCCTCCAATGAGCAGTTCTTC	CASSQLAGASNEQFF
.	TRBV7-6	TRBJ2-5	TRBD1	TGTGCCAGCAGCTTAGTTGTGGGACAGGGGTTAGAGACCCAGTACTTC	CASSLVVGQGLETQYF
.	TRBV7-8	TRBJ2-7	TRBD2	TGTGCCAGCAGCTTAGGTACTAGCGGGGTGACTTACGAGCAGTACTTC	CASSLGTSGVTYEQYF
.	TRBV29-1	TRBJ2-1	TRBD1	TGCAGCGTTGAAGATCCGGGACAGGGGGAAAGCTCCTACAATGAGCAGTTCTTC	CSVEDPGQGESSYNEQFF
.	TRBV1	TRBJ2-5	.	TGCACCAGCAGCGGCCCGGGACAGGGGTTCCAAGAGACCCAGTACTTC	CTSSGPGQGFQETQYF
few	TRBV5-6	TRBJ1-1	TRBD1	TGTGCCAGCAGCTCAGGACAGGGAACCACTGAAGCTTTCTTT	CASSSGQGTTEAFF
medium-sized	TRBV7-9	TRBJ2-6	TRBD1	TGTGCCAGCAGCTTACTACAGGGGGCTGGGGCCAACGTCCTGACTTTC	CASSLLQGAGANVLTF
.	TRBV6-1	TRBJ1-5	.	TGTGCCAGCGGCGGGGGCGGCAATCAGCCCCAGCATTTT	CASGGGGNQPQHF
once	TRBV11-2	TRBJ1-1	.	TGTGCCAGCAGCTTAGTGCCAGGAGGGTTAATGAACACTGAAGCTTTCTTT	CASSLVPGGLMNTEAFF
.	TRBV19	TRBJ2-1	.	TGTGCCAGTAGTATAGATCACGGCAATGAGCAGTTCTTC	CASSIDHGNEQFF
.	TRBV18	TRBJ1-1	.	TGTGCCAGCTCACCACTTGACAGTTTGAACACTGAAGCTTTCTTT	CASSPLDSLNTEAFF
.	TRBV10-2	TRBJ2-5	TRBD1	TGCGCCACCACCGGACAGGGCAAAGAGACCCAGTACTTC	CATTGQGKETQYF
.	TRBV11-3	TRBJ2-1	.	TGTGCCAGCAGCTTAGAGGAGGGGAATGAGCAGTTCTTC	CASSLEEGNEQFF
.	TRBV5-1	TRBJ1-5	TRBD1	TGCGCCAGCAGCCACGGGACAGATCAGCCCCAGCATTTT	CASSHGTDQPQHF
.	TRBV5-1	TRBJ1-2	TRBD1	TGCGCCAGCAGCCCCGGACAGGGGTGGTTTGGCTACACCTTC	CASSPGQGWFGYTF
few	TRBV4-3	TRBJ1-2	TRBD1	TGCGCCAGCAGCCAAGAACCAGGGGGCGGGTATGGCTACACCTTC	CASSQEPGGGYGYTF
.	TRBV14	TRBJ2-5	TRBD2	TGTGCCAGCAGCCATACCGCGGGGGGGCAAGAGACCCAGTACTTC	CASSHTAGGQETQYF
.	TRBV6-5	TRBJ2-3	TRBD2	TGTGCCAGCAGTTACTCGACTAGCGGGGCCACAGATACGCAGTATTTT	CASSYSTSGATDTQYF
.	TRBV5-1	TRBJ2-1	.	TGCGCCAGCAGCGACGGGAGCTCCTACAATGAGCAGTTCTTC	CASSDGSSYNEQFF
.	TRBV18	TRBJ2-1	.	TGTGCCAGCTCACCACCTCCAGCGGGTAAGGTCTACAATGAGCAGTTCTTC	CASSPPPAGKVYNEQFF
.	TRBV13	TRBJ2-7	.	TGTGCCAGCCGGGACAACTCCTACGAGCAGTACTTC	CASRDNSYEQYF
once	TRBV9	TRBJ2-1	.	TGTGCCAGCAGCGTAGGTCAGGGGCCCTACAATGAGCAGTTCTTC	CASSVGQGPYNEQFF
.	TRBV6-5	TRBJ2-7	TRBD1	TGTGCCAGCAGTTACTCCGGGACAGCCTCCTACGAGCAGTACTTC	CASSYSGTASYEQYF
.	TRBV6-5	TRBJ2-7	.	TGTGCCAGCAGACGGCCCGGGGAGTCCCTCTACGAGCAGTACTTC	CASRRPGESLYEQYF
.	TRBV6-5	TRBJ2-7	.	TGTGCCAGCAGTCTAGCGTCTGCTTACGAGCAGTACTTC	CASSLASAYEQYF
.	TRBV5-1	TRBJ1-2	TRBD1	TGCGCCAGCAGCTTGGAAAGACAGGGCGGCGGCTACACCTTC	CASSLERQGGGYTF
.	TRBV2	TRBJ1-6	.	TGTGCCAGCAGTGAACCCGCCAAGGGAGTATTCAATTCACCCCTCCACTTT	CASSEPAKGVFNSPLHF
.	TRBV5-4	TRBJ1-5	.	TGTGCCAGCAGCTTGGAGGGGATTCAGCCCCAGCATTTT	CASSLEGIQPQHF
.	TRBV7-9	TRBJ2-5	.	TGTGCCAGCAGCCCGACAGGCCAAGAGACCCAGTACTTC	CASSPTGQETQYF
.	TRBV6-5	TRBJ1-1	.	TGTGCCAGCAGTCAGACTGCATCGATAAACACTGAAGCTTTCTTT	CASSQTASINTEAFF
many	TRBV7-2	TRBJ1-5	.	TGTGCCAGCAGCTTAGAAGGTCGGGTGCAGCCCCAGCATTTT	CASSLEGRVQPQHF
.	TRBV6-5	TRBJ2-7	TRBD2	TGTGCCAGCAGCCGCGTGGGGGGGGAGCAGTACTTC	CASSRVGGEQYF
.	TRBV29-1	TRBJ2-1	TRBD2	TGCAGCCTTCCGGGACTAGCGGACAATGAGCAGTTCTTC	CSLPGLADNEQFF
.	TRBV5-1	TRBJ1-2	.	TGCGCCAGCAGCTTGTCCCAAGGCTACACCTTC	CASSLSQGYTF
.	TRBV7-2	TRBJ2-3	TRBD2	TGTGCCAGCAGCTTACTTGGGACTAGCGGCTTCACAGATACGCAGTATTTT	CASSLLGTSGFTDTQYF
.	TRBV9	TRBJ1-1	.	TGTGCCAGCAGCGTAGCAGGGTACACTGAAGCTTTCTTT	CASSVAGYTEAFF
.	TRBV30	TRBJ1-1	.	TGTGCCCATAGACGGGGGTTGAACACTGAAGCTTTCTTT	CAHRRGLNTEAFF